The next 8 T cell receptor beta chains were all read from a single sample in a study of long-term antiretroviral therapy in people with HIV. They ran version v3.0 of the immunoSEQ assay at survey level. Method: immunoSEQ multiplex PCR; TCRdb's copy keeps in-frame clones and lacks some. This repertoire shows some 26,000 clones, around three quarters found once; its top ten account for around 11%. The source was unsorted PBMCs, collected 1.1 years before starting antiretroviral therapy. These TCRs come from a woman aged 40-49 years with HIV.

This clone was observed a handful of times. The chain employs TRBV11-3 and TRBJ2-7; tentatively, D is TRBD1 or TRBD2 (5 bases each). V lost 0 bases and J 3 bases, leaving 12 bases between the germline ends. The CDR3 is 15 amino acids. CDR1 is SGHNT, CDR2 YENEEA, per germline. Written as DNA, the CDR3 is TGTGCCAGCAGCTTAGACCGGGACGGGAACTACGAGCAGTACTTC. Translating gives CASSLDRDGNYEQYF.

The chain links TRBV19 to TRBJ2-1, with TRBD2 identical over 8 bases. With V trimmed by 3 bases and J by 8 bases, 9 bases remained unmatched. Germline CDR1 is LNHDA and CDR2 is SQIVND (reference sequence). This CDR3 has 15 residues. The CDR3 coding sequence is TGTGCCAGTAGTATTACTAGCGGCCTATACGATGAGCAGTTCTTC. Amino acid sequence: CASSITSGLYDEQFF.

The J gene is TRBJ2-3, the V gene TRBV9; 8 nucleotides align to TRBD1. The V and J ends lost 4 bases and 7 bases, in that order; junction bases with no gene match: 14. Per the germline V gene, CDR1 is SGDLS and CDR2 is YYNGEE. The CDR3 extends over 16 amino acids. The CDR3 region is CASSFGQGSGPYTQYF. The CDR3 region has the DNA TGTGCCAGCAGCTTTGGACAGGGCTCCGGGCCATATACGCAGTATTTT.

This sequence joins TRBV27 and TRBJ2-7, with 8 nucleotides matching TRBD1. The germline V gene encodes CDR1 MNHEY and CDR2 SMNVEV (reference sequence). V gave up 3 bases and J gave up 7 bases; unmatched junction bases: 11. The CDR3 contains 15 residues. The DNA of the CDR3 is TGTGCCAGCAGTTTTTTAGGGCAGGGGGCGAGGGAGCAGTACTTC. Amino acid sequence: CASSFLGQGAREQYF.

The J gene is TRBJ1-2, the V gene TRBV5-5; D gene uncertain. This CDR3 is 15 amino acids long. The germline gives CDR1 SGHKS, CDR2 YYEKEE (reference sequence). V gave up 3 bases and J gave up 3 bases, with 15 bases separating them. Here the CDR3 reads CASSSGSRLDYGYTF. The CDR3 coding sequence is TGTGCCAGCAGCTCGGGGAGTCGGTTGGACTATGGCTACACCTTC.

The chain is built from TRBV5-5 and TRBJ1-5; TRBD1 is a possible D gene (6 bases). The germline gives CDR1 SGHKS, CDR2 YYEKEE (reference sequence). There are 12 residues in the CDR3. With 4 bases removed from V and 8 bases from J, the gap between germline ends came to 10 bases. The CDR3 loop reads CASSLNREPQHF. In DNA, the CDR3 is TGTGCCAGCAGCCTGAACAGGGAGCCCCAGCATTTT. Full variable domain (remainder filled in from reference TRBV5-5 and TRBJ1-5): DAGVTQSPTHLIKTRGQQVTLRCSPISGHKSVSWYQQVLGQGPQFIFQYYEKEERGRGNFPDRFSARQFPNYSSELNVNALLLGDSALYLCASSLNREPQHFGDGTRLSIL.

This rearrangement joins TRBV5-1 to TRBJ2-1; 10 nucleotides match TRBD1. Looked up from germline, CDR1 is SGHRS and CDR2 is YFSETQ. After removal of 4 bases from V and 1 base from J, the junction contained 5 bases not matched to a gene. The CDR3 loop spans 16 amino acids. The CDR3 sequence is CASSEGTGASYNEQFF. The CDR3 DNA reads as TGCGCCAGCAGCGAAGGGACAGGGGCATCCTACAATGAGCAGTTCTTC.

The chain links TRBV11-2 to TRBJ2-5; D is possibly TRBD2 (5 bases). Trimming shortened V by 1 base and J by 3 bases, and 12 bases separated the two germline ends. From germline, CDR1 is SGHAT and CDR2 FQNNGV. The CDR3 is 15 residues long. This chain's CDR3 is CASSLGGYKKETQYF. The CDR3 DNA follows: TGTGCCAGCAGCTTAGGAGGGTACAAAAAAGAGACCCAGTACTTC.